The 25 T cell receptor beta chains presented below share a single source sample, sequenced in a study of radiation and T cells in renal cell carcinoma. Sequenced by immunoSEQ multiplex PCR; TCRdb stores in-frame clones only, minus some. The profile shows roughly 120,000 clones, 70% to 90% of them singletons. The time point here: blood 2 weeks post-SBRT. The treatment here: 15 Gy SBRT to primary tumor, nephrectomy 4 weeks later. The sequenced sample was blood, obtained from a patient whose treatment included radiotherapy and nephrectomy. These receptors were collected from a woman aged 60-75 years with renal cell carcinoma.

This rearrangement joins TRBV5-1 to TRBJ1-1, with 9 bases that match TRBD1. CDR1 and CDR2 from the germline V gene are SGHRS and YFSETQ. The CDR3 has 16 residues. The junction had 7 bases not matched to a gene; V was cut back by 0 bases and J by 4 bases. The CDR3 DNA reads TGCGCCAGCAGCTTGGCCGGAACAGGGGGCATCACTGAAGCTTTCTTT. Translating it yields CASSLAGTGGITEAFF.

The count of this clone is one. The gene calls are TRBV7-9 and TRBJ1-3; TRBD1 agrees at 9 bases. Germline assignment: CDR1 SEHNR and CDR2 FQNEAQ (reference sequence). CDR3 length: 18 amino acids. V was clipped by 5 bases and J by 2 bases; unmatched bases: 13. CDR3 amino acids: CASSPRQGVISPGNTIYF. CDR3 nucleotides: TGTGCCAGCAGCCCCCGACAGGGGGTTATCTCTCCTGGAAACACCATATATTTT.

The chain uses TRBV10-2 and TRBJ1-5, with 7 nucleotides matching TRBD1. This CDR3 has 14 residues. The V and J ends lost 8 bases and 0 bases, in that order; junction bases with no gene match: 4. From germline, CDR1 is WSHSY and CDR2 SAAADI. This CDR3 reads CASSDRHSNQPQHF. For the CDR3, the DNA is TGCGCCAGCTCGGACAGGCATAGCAATCAGCCCCAGCATTTT.

The sample holds a few counts of this clone. The chain's CDR3 is CASSGQGKNTGELFF. The DNA of the CDR3 is TGTGCCAGCAGCGGACAGGGAAAGAACACCGGGGAGCTGTTTTTT. The chain uses TRBV4-2 and TRBJ2-2, with TRBD1 identical over 8 bases. Germline CDR1 LGHNA, CDR2 YNFKEQ. The CDR3 is 15 residues long. The trim removed 5 bases at V and 1 base at J, leaving 3 bases unmatched.

The gene calls are TRBV9 and TRBJ2-7, with D possibly matching TRBD1 (8 bases). The CDR3 spans 15 residues. Trimming removed 5 bases at V and 0 bases at J, with 15 bases between. Germline V CDR1 and CDR2: SGDLS, YYNGEE. The CDR3 nucleotides are TGTGCCAGCAGTAACAGGGGGGGATTCTCCTACGAGCAGTACTTC. Translated, it gives CASSNRGGFSYEQYF.

V usage is TRBV2 and J usage is TRBJ1-4; 9 bases are shared with TRBD1. The CDR3 is 14 amino acids. The V gene's germline CDR1 is SNHLY and CDR2 FYNNEI. Losses at the gene ends were 7 bases for V and 5 bases for J; bases not matched to a gene: 5. The CDR3 bases are TGTGCCAGCATTAAGACAGGGGGAAATGAAAAACTGTTTTTT. As protein: CASIKTGGNEKLFF.

The gene calls are TRBV30 and TRBJ2-3, with D unresolved. With 0 bases removed from V and 1 base from J, the gap between germline ends came to 11 bases. The CDR3 runs to 15 residues. Germline V gene lookup returns CDR1 GTSNPN and CDR2 SVGIG (reference sequence). CDR3 protein: CAWSVAGVGTDTQYF. The CDR3, as DNA: TGTGCCTGGAGTGTAGCTGGGGTTGGCACAGATACGCAGTATTTT.

The V and J genes are TRBV6-5 and TRBJ1-6; no reliable D call. Trimming removed 6 bases from V and 6 bases from J, with 12 bases in between. The CDR3 sequence is 14 residues long. Per germline, CDR1 MNHEY and CDR2 SVGAGI. The CDR3: CASSRRPSNSPLHF. CDR3 bases: TGTGCCAGCAGCAGACGACCGAGTAATTCACCCCTCCACTTT.

This chain uses TRBV7-2 with TRBJ2-6; D remains ambiguous. CDR1 SGHTA and CDR2 FQGNSA come from the germline V gene. V gave up 5 bases and J gave up 0 bases, with 5 bases separating them. This CDR3 has 14 amino acids. Here the CDR3 reads CASSPNSGANVLTF. The CDR3 DNA sequence: TGTGCCAGCAGCCCAAACTCTGGGGCCAACGTCCTGACTTTC.

V and J are TRBV5-5 and TRBJ2-1; D is unclear. Per the germline V gene, CDR1 is SGHKS and CDR2 is YYEKEE (reference sequence). The V end lost 2 bases, the J end lost 4 bases, and 7 bases lay between the germline ends. CDR3 size: 13 residues. CDR3 protein: CASSLSGYNEQFF. CDR3 DNA: TGTGCCAGCAGCTTATCTGGTTACAATGAGCAGTTCTTC.

J is TRBJ2-7 and V is TRBV20-1; a weak D match, TRBD2 (5 bases). The CDR3 contains 11 residues. V was cut by 5 bases and J by 7 bases, with 12 bases left in between. From germline, CDR1 is DFQATT and CDR2 SNEGSKA (reference sequence). In DNA form, the CDR3 reads TGCAGTGCTCCAAGGGCGGGTGAGCAGTACTTC. This gives the protein CSAPRAGEQYF.

The chain is built from TRBV19 and TRBJ2-1, with D uncertain. Trimming took off 8 bases at V and 0 bases at J, with 8 bases between the two ends. The CDR3 covers 13 residues. Germline CDR1 is LNHDA and CDR2 is SQIVND (reference sequence). CDR3 sequence reads: CASARLSYNEQFF. The CDR3 DNA follows: TGTGCCAGTGCCCGTCTCTCCTACAATGAGCAGTTCTTC.

The rearrangement joins TRBV6-6 to TRBJ1-6; possibly TRBD1 for D (5 bases). The germline V gene has CDR1 MNHNY and CDR2 SVGAGI (reference sequence). Deletions cut 6 bases from V and 6 bases from J, with 15 bases between. The CDR3 has 15 amino acids. The CDR3: CASSTSGGVNSPLHF. The CDR3 DNA reads as TGTGCCAGCAGCACATCGGGGGGGGTTAATTCACCCCTCCACTTT.

J is TRBJ1-1 and V is TRBV6-5; no clear D. Germline loops: CDR1 MNHEY, CDR2 SVGAGI. CDR3 length: 15 residues. Trimming took off 4 bases at V and 0 bases at J, with 12 bases between the two ends. CDR3 bases: TGTGCCAGCAGTTCGCATGAGAAAATGAACACTGAAGCTTTCTTT. This gives the protein CASSSHEKMNTEAFF.

The chain employs TRBV12-5 and TRBJ1-1; TRBD1 aligns across 10 bases. CDR1 LGHNT and CDR2 FRNRAP come from the germline V gene. Trimming took 3 bases from V and 6 from J; bases not matched to a gene: 1. There are 13 residues in the CDR3. The CDR3: CASGFGTGAEAFF. In nucleotides, the CDR3 is TGTGCTAGTGGTTTTGGGACAGGGGCTGAAGCTTTCTTT.

The V and J genes are TRBV11-2 and TRBJ2-1; D unresolved. Per the germline V gene, CDR1 is SGHAT and CDR2 is FQNNGV. CDR3 size: 12 residues. V lost 4 bases to trimming and J lost 7 bases, with 8 bases between them. In nucleotides, the CDR3 is TGTGCCAGCAGCTCAACAATAAATGAGCAGTTCTTC. This translates into CASSSTINEQFF. The full variable domain, its missing parts supplied by reference TRBV11-2 and TRBJ2-1, is EAGVAQSPRYKIIEKRQSVAFWCNPISGHATLYWYQQILGQGPKLLIQFQNNGVVDDSQLPKDRFSAERLKGVDSTLKIQPAKLEDSAVYLCASSSTINEQFFGPGTRLTVL.

In regard to this clone: The junction does not match germline at one end; this may be a read error. The chain employs TRBV20-1 and TRBJ2-7; D is unresolved. This CDR3 comprises 11 residues. CDR1 and CDR2 (germline): DFQATT, SNEGSKA (reference sequence). CDR3 DNA: TGCAGTGCCAGAGGACGGTACGAGCAGTACTTC. It is translated as CSARGRYEQYF.

The V call is TRBV7-9, the J call TRBJ2-1; 7 positions match TRBD1. The CDR3 contains 17 residues. V gave up 3 bases and J gave up 4 bases; unmatched junction bases: 12. The V gene's germline CDR1 is SEHNR and CDR2 FQNEAQ (reference sequence). The CDR3 reads CASSFSIGQGVYNEQFF. For the CDR3, the DNA is TGTGCCAGCAGCTTCAGTATTGGGCAGGGGGTTTACAATGAGCAGTTCTTC.

The chain links TRBV6-1 to TRBJ1-1; D remains unclear. Trimming cost V 2 bases and J 0 bases, with 19 bases left between them. CDR3 size: 18 residues. The V gene's germline CDR1 is MNHNS and CDR2 SASEGT. The CDR3 DNA reads TGTGCCAGCAGTGAACAGCCCGGGGAGGTGGGATTGAACACTGAAGCTTTCTTT. As protein: CASSEQPGEVGLNTEAFF.

The chain is built from TRBV6-5 and TRBJ2-1; no firm D call. There are 15 residues in the CDR3. Germline V gene data show CDR1 as MNHEY and CDR2 as SVGAGI. Trimming stripped 2 bases from V and 0 bases from J, with 8 bases between. The CDR3 nucleotides are TGTGCCAGCAGTTACGACCTTAGCTCCTACAATGAGCAGTTCTTC. Its translation: CASSYDLSSYNEQFF.

V usage is TRBV5-1 and J usage is TRBJ2-1; D remains unclear. In germline, CDR1 is SGHRS, CDR2 YFSETQ. The V end lost 0 bases, the J end lost 0 bases, and 7 bases lay between the germline ends. The CDR3 totals 15 residues. The CDR3 nucleotides are TGCGCCAGCAGCTTGGAGGTTAGCTCCTACAATGAGCAGTTCTTC. This encodes CASSLEVSSYNEQFF.

This chain links TRBV9 with TRBJ1-6; the D gene is possibly TRBD1 (5 bases). V gave up 3 bases and J gave up 9 bases, with 13 bases separating them. Germline values: CDR1 SGDLS, CDR2 YYNGEE. The CDR3 totals 14 residues. The CDR3 sequence: CASSARGSSSPLHF. The CDR3 DNA reads as TGTGCCAGCAGCGCACGGGGGTCGAGTTCACCCCTCCACTTT.

A few counts support this clone. This chain connects TRBV6-5 to TRBJ1-1; D not resolved. From germline, CDR1 is MNHEY and CDR2 SVGAGI. The V gene lost 2 bases and the J gene lost 6 bases, with 4 bases spanning the gap. This CDR3 region has 11 residues. CDR3 in DNA: TGTGCCAGCAGTTACCCACCTGAAGCTTTCTTT. Translating gives CASSYPPEAFF.

The V call is TRBV9, the J call TRBJ2-5; 7 bases match TRBD1. The CDR3 sequence is 16 residues long. Germline values: CDR1 SGDLS, CDR2 YYNGEE. J was trimmed by 1 base and V by 4 bases; bases with no gene match: 10. CDR3 in amino acids: CASSPGQASIQETQYF. The CDR3 DNA is TGTGCCAGCAGCCCCGGACAGGCCAGTATCCAAGAGACCCAGTACTTC.

This clone showed up just once. The rearrangement joins TRBV4-2 to TRBJ1-4, with D possibly being TRBD1 (6 bases). The V end was cut by 0 bases, the J end by 6 bases, with 14 bases between. CDR3 length: 16 amino acids. The germline gives CDR1 LGHNA, CDR2 YNFKEQ. In DNA form, the CDR3 reads TGTGCCAGCAGCCAAGATTGGGGGGCGGGATATGAAAAACTGTTTTTT. This codes for CASSQDWGAGYEKLFF.